These 3 T cell receptor beta chains share one sample of origin, sequenced in a study of T cell clonality in common variable immunodeficiency. Assay used: immunoSEQ multiplex PCR; TCRdb lists only in-frame clones, some missing. The sample gives 55,000 to 65,000 clones, none seen only once, and the top ten clones hold 1.5% to 2%. Sequencing was done on a sample of peripheral blood mononuclear cells. Source of these receptors: a person aged 18 to 69 in good health.

The table lists this clone with many counts. The read stops 3 residues short of the end of the CDR3; the missing end is completed from the germline J gene. The rearrangement uses TRBV29-1 and TRBJ1-1, with TRBD1 matching 7 bases. Germline assignment: CDR1 SQVTM and CDR2 ANQGSEA. The CDR3 is made up of 13 amino acids. J lost 1 base, V lost 6 bases, and 5 bases had no gene match. Incomplete CDR3 DNA: TGCAGCGTCCACAGGGGCCGGAACACTGAA. Translating it yields CSVHRGRNTE. The CDR3, in full, reads CSVHRGRNTEAFF.

This clone was picked up many times. The read terminates 3 residues before the CDR3 end, so the remaining end is supplied by the germline J gene. The chain has TRBV7-3 and TRBJ2-1, with D unclear. The CDR3 has 15 residues. The V and J ends lost 5 bases and 8 bases respectively, with 19 bases between them. Germline assignment: CDR1 SGHTA and CDR2 FQGTGA. The sequenced part of the CDR3 DNA is TGTGCCAGCAGCAGTAGGCTCTTAGGGTTAGATGAG. Amino acid sequence: CASSSRLLGLDE. The full CDR3 reads CASSSRLLGLDEQFF. Based on the CDR3 plus reference TRBV7-3 and TRBJ2-1, the full variable domain is GAGVSQTPSNKVTEKGKYVELRCDPISGHTALYWYRQSLGQGPEFLIYFQGTGAADDSGLPNDRFFAVRPEGSVSTLKIQRTERGDSAVYLCASSSRLLGLDEQFFGPGTRLTVL.

This clone was found many times. The read gets to within 3 residues of the CDR3 end, and the germline J gene fills in the rest. The chain recombines TRBV18 with TRBJ1-3; possible D gene TRBD1, 5 bases. Germline V gives CDR1 KGHSH, CDR2 LQKENI. The CDR3 totals 16 residues. V was shortened by 0 bases and J by 0 bases, with 9 bases between the two germline ends. CDR3 sequence reads: CASSPPAGSSGNTIYF. The sequenced part of the CDR3 DNA is TGTGCCAGCTCACCACCGGCAGGGAGCTCTGGAAACACC.